The present entry profiles one T cell receptor (beta chain) with its context. No antigen is known for it. This sample is part of a study of T cells expressing NK-cell markers. Study information: Sorted CD3+CD56-NKG2C+, CD3+CD56+NKG2C+ and CD3+CD56+NKG2C- T cells supplied the TCR beta repertoires. With respect to HCMV, most of the eight sequenced donors were seropositive, and one was seronegative.

TCRdb re-called the 5' RACE reads and gives one entry per CDR3 protein, without DNA. The table lists a few hundred thousand distinct CDR3 sequences. Germline loops: CDR1 SEHNR, CDR2 FQNEAQ (reference sequence). The CDR3 is 16 amino acids. Study conclusions and caveats: In roughly six donors, dominant NKG2C+ clonotypes were roughly 1.0-8% of CD8+ T cells. Among a handful of donors, these clonotypes also ranked first in the CD3+CD56-NKG2C+ fraction.

Sequencing was carried out using blood T cells: a sorted CD56 or NKG2C T cell subset, CD4+ or CD8+ T cells, or bulk PBMC T cells (not recorded which). The receptor comes from a man aged 18-75 years in good health. The chain joins TRBV7-9 to TRBJ2-3; TCRdb selects TRBD2, and the lack of DNA leaves this call unchecked. The CDR3 loop reads CASSLAGTSMADTQYF.